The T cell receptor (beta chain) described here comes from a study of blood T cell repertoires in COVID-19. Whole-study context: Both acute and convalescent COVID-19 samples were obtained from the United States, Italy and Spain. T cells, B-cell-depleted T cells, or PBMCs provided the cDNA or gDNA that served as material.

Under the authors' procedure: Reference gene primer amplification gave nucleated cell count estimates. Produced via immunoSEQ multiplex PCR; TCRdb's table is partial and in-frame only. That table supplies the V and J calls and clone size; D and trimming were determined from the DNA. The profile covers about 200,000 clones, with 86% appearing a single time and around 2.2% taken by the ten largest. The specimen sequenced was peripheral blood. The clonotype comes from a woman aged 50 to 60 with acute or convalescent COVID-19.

In DNA, the CDR3 is TGTGCCAGTAGAGGGGGCGCCTACACTGAAGCTTTCTTT. It codes for CASRGGAYTEAFF. The V call is TRBV19, the J call TRBJ1-1; 7 positions match TRBD1. J gave up 3 bases and V 6 bases, and 4 bases lay outside the gene matches. Germline V CDR1 and CDR2: LNHDA, SQIVND (reference sequence). The CDR3 has 13 amino acids. Together with reference TRBV19 and TRBJ1-1, the CDR3 gives the full variable domain: DGGITQSPKYLFRKEGQNVTLSCEQNLNHDAMYWYRQDPGQGLRLIYYSQIVNDFQKGDIAEGYSVSREKKESFPLTVTSAQKNPTAFYLCASRGGAYTEAFFGQGTRLTVV.